This record concerns one TCR beta chain sequence. Its antigen is unidentified. This sample is drawn from a study of cytomegalovirus exposure and HLA in healthy donors. Method: immunoSEQ multiplex PCR; TCRdb's copy keeps in-frame clones and lacks some. The table includes 110,000 or so clones, around 89% detected once. The CDR3 extends over 16 amino acids. V shed 0 bases and J 0 bases; nucleotides not matched to a gene: 4. Looked up from germline, CDR1 is MNHEY and CDR2 is SVGAGI. Regarding the study as a whole: Most TCR sequences proved rare, with some public TCRs found in many donors. The classifier reportedly diagnosed cytomegalovirus status with high sensitivity and specificity.

Material for sequencing was PBMCs. The sequence came from a man younger than 35 in good health and CMV-seronegative. The chain carries TRBV6-5 and TRBJ1-1, with 7 bases matching TRBD1. CDR3 sequence reads: CASSYSTGTLNTEAFF. The CDR3 bases are TGTGCCAGCAGTTACTCGACAGGGACGTTGAACACTGAAGCTTTCTTT.